The 8 T cell receptor beta chains presented below share a single source sample, sequenced in a study of vaccination effects on CD4 cells after COVID-19. Viral peptide pools were used in the ViraFEST assay to expand antigen-specific CD4+ T cells, and sequencing came afterward. Culture lasted about 10 days before CD4+ T cell isolation. By PCR, the person was confirmed to have had SARS-CoV-2 infection between March and December 2020. Method: immunoSEQ multiplex PCR; TCRdb's copy keeps in-frame clones and lacks some. Here the sample spans about 33,000 clones, about two thirds being singletons. Their antigens remain unidentified. The input for sequencing was CD4+ T cells from PBMCs cultured with HCoV-NL63 spike peptides, taken before COVID-19 vaccination. Every receptor here comes from a human donor who had a prior SARS-CoV-2 infection.

The rearrangement uses TRBV10-2 and TRBJ1-5; perhaps TRBD1 as D (6 bases). The V gene's germline CDR1 is WSHSY and CDR2 SAAADI. V lost 10 bases and J 7 bases, leaving 20 bases between the germline ends. The CDR3 has 14 amino acids. Written as DNA, the CDR3 is TGCGCCACCTCGGACAGCCCCGGGGACCAGCCCCAGCATTTT. Encoded protein: CATSDSPGDQPQHF.

By share, this clone ranks as large (0.1 to 1%). The chain recombines TRBV2 with TRBJ2-7; no clear D gene. The CDR3 spans 12 residues. Trimming took off 5 bases at V and 3 bases at J, with 8 bases between the two ends. Germline assignment: CDR1 SNHLY and CDR2 FYNNEI. In DNA form, the CDR3 reads TGTGCCAGCAGTATGGGCGGCTACGAGCAGTACTTC. Translation gives CASSMGGYEQYF.

Only a few counts were recorded for this clone. The chain has TRBV5-4 and TRBJ2-7; no clear D gene. This CDR3 spans 14 amino acids. The V end lost 3 bases, the J end lost 5 bases, and 15 bases lay between the germline ends. Germline V lookup: CDR1 SGHNT, CDR2 YYREEE (reference sequence). Here the CDR3 reads CASSSLLATNEQYF. In nucleotides, the CDR3 is TGTGCCAGCAGCTCCCTCCTGGCCACCAACGAGCAGTACTTC.

The V call is TRBV7-2, the J call TRBJ2-5; 7 bases map to TRBD2. This CDR3 has 15 amino acids. The V and J ends lost 6 bases and 2 bases, in that order; junction bases with no gene match: 9. Per the germline V gene, CDR1 is SGHTA and CDR2 is FQGNSA. The CDR3 here is CASRVMGGIQETQYF. The CDR3 coding sequence is TGTGCCAGCAGGGTCATGGGGGGGATACAAGAGACCCAGTACTTC. Full variable domain (missing parts from reference TRBV7-2 and TRBJ2-5): GAGVSQSPSNKVTEKGKDVELRCDPISGHTALYWYRQSLGQGLEFLIYFQGNSAPDKSGLPSDRFSAERTGGSVSTLTIQRTQQEDSAVYLCASRVMGGIQETQYFGPGTRLLVL.

V is TRBV14 and J is TRBJ1-3; D unclear. Per germline, CDR1 SGHDN and CDR2 FVKESK. The CDR3 has 15 residues. Trimming pared 6 bases from V and 0 bases from J, leaving 12 bases between. The CDR3 DNA reads as TGTGCCAGCAGACCCAGCGGAAGCTCTGGAAACACCATATATTTT. Translating it yields CASRPSGSSGNTIYF.

This clone was counted a few times. This rearrangement joins TRBV4-3 to TRBJ1-4; D gene unclear. Trimming stripped 0 bases from V and 8 bases from J, with 13 bases between. Germline values: CDR1 LGHNA, CDR2 YSLEER. The CDR3 is 15 amino acids. The DNA of the CDR3 is TGCGCCAGCAGCCAAGAGGCAGGCTTGAGGGAAAAACTGTTTTTT. Its protein is CASSQEAGLREKLFF.

This chain uses TRBV6-5 with TRBJ1-1, with a tentative D call TRBD1 (5 bases). The V gene's germline CDR1 is MNHEY and CDR2 SVGAGI. The CDR3 is made up of 14 amino acids. The ends were cut back, 6 bases at V and 3 bases at J, with 14 bases in the middle. The CDR3 sequence: CASRWGGWDTEAFF. The DNA of the CDR3 is TGTGCCAGCAGGTGGGGGGGGTGGGACACTGAAGCTTTCTTT.

V usage is TRBV14 and J usage is TRBJ1-6; no clear D gene. V shed 3 bases and J shed 10 bases, with 7 bases lying between them. This CDR3 is built from 12 residues. Germline V gene sequence: CDR1 SGHDN, CDR2 FVKESK. The DNA for the CDR3 is TGTGCCAGCAGCCAGGGTTTATCACCCCTCCACTTT. It codes for CASSQGLSPLHF.